This TCR beta chain was obtained from a study of shared clonotypes between healthy human individuals (dated by TCRdb to the early 2020s). Regarding the complete study: Three men and a couple of women, aged 18 to 49 years, made up the cohort. For each donor, CD4 naive and CD4 memory were each given three plates, CD8 naive was given two plates, and CD8 memory was given one plate. The study deeply sequenced blood TCR repertoires of roughly five healthy adults to estimate repertoire size and the extent of clonotype sharing between individuals. To increase sequencing depth and limit assay-specific biases, TCR repertoire library preparation and sequencing were carried out by different laboratories using diverse techniques. Leukapheresis yielded between about 0.94 and 9.5 billion PBMCs per donor.

Comments on this clone: Its specific antigen is unknown. Base qualities are not provided; no much larger clone lies one nucleotide away.

What the research found in general, with its limitations: Estimated clonotype richness was generally larger for naive than for memory subsets. Sampling was restricted to blood, and TCR repertoires in tissue are likely to differ from TCR repertoires in blood. Across a handful of donors, approximately 4.9% of naive CD4, more than 3% of naive CD8, around 2.5% of memory CD4, and about 0.44% of memory CD8 clonotypes were shared. Incomplete sequencing was indicated by rarefaction of sorted-subset datasets, despite the large sequencing depth. Pairwise subsampling indicated that sequencing depth was expected to affect the degree of clonotype sharing among donors. The small number of donors limited the genetic and exposure-history diversity represented. Compared with non-shared clonotypes, the clonotypes found in all four sorted-subset donors had higher generation probabilities.

CDR1 and CDR2 were assigned from the germline V gene as SGHRS and YFSETQ. The V end gives up 0 bases and the J end 5 bases, leaving 2 bases in the junction not matched to a gene. The CDR3 runs 14 residues from the cysteine to the phenylalanine. The read is trimmed to its CDR3 DNA, 42 bases read in frame from base 1. CD8 naive samples were CD45RO-negative cells positively selected for CCR7, giving a CD45RA+CCR7+ population that excluded TemRA cells. The donors were healthy, HIV-negative adults with no recently reported acute infections or vaccinations. Every donor was a Caucasian adult residing in Nashville, Tennessee, USA. Blood was collected by leukapheresis, and PBMCs were isolated by Ficoll-Histopaque density gradient centrifugation and then cryopreserved in liquid nitrogen vapor phase. Analytical flow cytometry was used to check the purity and quantity of each magnetically sorted T cell population. From each sorted fraction, genomic DNA was isolated and quantified by UV absorbance on a Nanodrop 2000c.

Using the deep immunoSEQ assay, multiplex PCR amplified TCR CDR3 regions from genomic DNA. For each cell subset, the extracted genomic DNA was distributed evenly across all wells of several immunoSEQ 96-well plates, and each plate served as one replicate. For sorted subsets, about 220 ng of genomic DNA, equivalent to roughly 33,000 T cell genomes, went into each replicate PCR. The purified libraries were quantified using a Qubit 3.0 fluorometer, sized with a Bioanalyzer 2100, and then quantified again using the KAPA Library Quantification kit. Each immunoSEQ 96-well plate was sequenced on its own single-read 150-cycle Illumina NextSeq 550 flow cell. The authors' analysis ran thus. Because the immunoSEQ output included only junctional sequences and no quality scores, the filtering could not be the same as the filtering used for full-length reads. Sequences were annotated with PyIR, a Python wrapper for IgBLAST v1.9, using IMGT germline references to assign V/J genes and CDR3. Reads were removed for weak V/J assignments (E-value above 1e-6), missing CDR3, stop codons, out-of-frame junctions, or ambiguous translated residues. V3J clonotypes were defined as sequences sharing the same inferred V gene, J gene, and CDR3 amino acid sequence. Percentage overlap between repertoires was calculated by dividing the number of shared unique clonotypes by the size of the smaller repertoire. Repertoire richness was assessed with RTK rarefaction, the Chao1 estimator, and Recon v2.1 estimates of unobserved clonotypes. Generation probabilities for all TCRbeta clonotypes obtained by the gDNA method from a handful of donors were computed using OLGA. The clones in this table, taken by TCRdb from immuneACCESS, are in-frame only. Not every clone is retained; where verified, under half of the shortfall comes from an unresolved V gene, and the cause of the rest is unknown. V, J and clone size are those of that table, while D and trimming were read from the DNA. Across this sample there are 2 million to 2.5 million clones, with about 93% seen only once. The top ten clones comprise under 2% of the sample.

The rearrangement combines TRBV5-1 with TRBJ2-1; a stretch of 7 junction bases matches TRBD2. The sample taken for sequencing was naive CD8+ T cells from PBMCs. Read against the paper, the sample's cell subset or site label means: CD45RA+CCR7+. The sequence was collected from a man aged 18 to 35 in good health. Some clones in this sample may be carry-over from other donors' samples. The CDR3 reads as follows: CASSLEGTNNEQFF. The DNA is TGCGCCAGCAGCTTGGAGGGGACTAACAATGAGCAGTTCTTC.